The clone carrying this T cell receptor (beta chain) appeared many times. Its specificity is unknown. The TCRbeta library was prepared with unique molecular identifiers. TCRdb re-called the PCR reads through MiXCR, storing one row per CDR3 protein. The sample carries tens of thousands of distinct CDR3 sequences, 6.4% recorded once. The data originate from a study of T-cell reconstitution after alpha-beta-depleted transplantation in children. Study-level points and caveats: Expanded clones from the graft, numbering several hundred, reportedly supplied alpha-beta T cells about two months after transplant.

CDR1 is MNHEY and CDR2 is SMNVEV in the germline V gene (reference sequence). There are 15 residues in the CDR3. V was pared by 5 bases and J by 7 bases, with 5 bases of the junction left unmatched. The gene calls are TRBV27 and TRBJ2-1; TRBD2 aligns across 13 bases. Material: peripheral blood, obtained 60 days after TCRalphabeta/CD19-depleted stem cell transplant. The receptor was isolated from a child under two years old who had a stem cell transplant for acute myeloid leukemia, so the T cells may come from the graft donor. The CDR3 DNA reads TGTGCCAGCAGTGCCGGACTAGCGGGAGCTAATGAGCAGTTCTTC. This encodes CASSAGLAGANEQFF.